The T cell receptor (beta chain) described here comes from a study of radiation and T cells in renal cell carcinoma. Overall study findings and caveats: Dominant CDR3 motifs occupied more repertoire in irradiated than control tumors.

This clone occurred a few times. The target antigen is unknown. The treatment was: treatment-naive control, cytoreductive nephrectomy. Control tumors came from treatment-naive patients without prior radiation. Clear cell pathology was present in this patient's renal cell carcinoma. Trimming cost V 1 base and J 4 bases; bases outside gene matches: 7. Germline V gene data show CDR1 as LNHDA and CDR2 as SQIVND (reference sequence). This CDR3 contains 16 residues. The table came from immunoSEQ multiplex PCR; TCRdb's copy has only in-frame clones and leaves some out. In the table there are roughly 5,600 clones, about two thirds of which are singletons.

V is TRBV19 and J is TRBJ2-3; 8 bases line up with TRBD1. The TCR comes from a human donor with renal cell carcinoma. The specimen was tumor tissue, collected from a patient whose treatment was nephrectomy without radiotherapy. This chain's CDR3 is CASSIVQGADSDTQYF. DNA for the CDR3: TGTGCCAGTAGTATAGTTCAGGGGGCGGATTCAGATACGCAGTATTTT.